This T cell receptor (beta chain) was sequenced during a study of blood T cell repertoires in COVID-19. Study-level information: COVID-19 samples, acute and convalescent, were from the United States, Italy and Spain. T cells, B-cell-depleted T cells, or PBMCs supplied cDNA or gDNA.

V was clipped by 2 bases and J by 2 bases, with 13 bases between them. The CDR3 is 16 residues long. Looked up from germline, CDR1 is SGHTA and CDR2 is FQGTGA. Source study methods: Estimation of nucleated cell counts was performed using reference gene primer amplification. This table comes from immunoSEQ multiplex PCR, and its TCRdb copy is limited to in-frame clones, with some not included. The DNA was the basis for D and trimming; V, J and clone size are from that table. The sample gives about 230,000 clones, over 65% of which show up once; 2% to 3% is in the top ten. The rearrangement joins TRBV7-3 to TRBJ2-1, with D possibly being TRBD2 (5 bases). The material sequenced was peripheral blood. The TCR comes from a woman aged 65 to 85 with active or convalescent COVID-19. DNA for the CDR3: TGTGCCAGCAGCTTAGAGGGCTACAACCCCTACAATGAGCAGTTCTTC. It encodes CASSLEGYNPYNEQFF.